This T cell receptor beta chain derives from a study of cytomegalovirus exposure and HLA in healthy donors. Study observations and caveats: V- and J-gene trimming of TCR beta was linked (in a later analysis) to a missense DCLRE1C variant. TCR beta sequences reportedly predicted most subjects' HLA-A and HLA-B alleles accurately.

Vbeta (60) and Jbeta (13) primers were used in the PCR. Measured with immunoSEQ multiplex PCR; TCRdb has only the in-frame clones, and not every one. The sample consists of approximately 97,000 clones, roughly 83% of them appearing once. The CDR3 spans 14 residues. From germline, CDR1 is SSHAT and CDR2 FNYEAQ (reference sequence). Points on this clone: The target antigen is unknown. Compared with germline, one end of the junction differs, possibly owing to a read error.

This TCR was recovered from a male donor in good health and CMV-seropositive. The sample was PBMCs. V and J are TRBV7-7 and TRBJ2-3; maybe TRBD2 (6 bases). This CDR3 is CASSLGGVTDTQYF. DNA for the CDR3: TGTGCTAGCAGCTTGGGCGGGGTAACAGATACGCAGTATTTT.